What follows describes a single TCR beta chain. Germline assignment: CDR1 SGDLS and CDR2 YYNGEE. V was shortened by 0 bases and J by 9 bases, with 16 bases between the two germline ends. The CDR3 extends over 16 amino acids. This sample is part of a study of blood T cell repertoires in COVID-19. Study information: Samples taken during acute and convalescent COVID-19 were collected in the United States, Italy and Spain. The cDNA or gDNA used as material had been derived from T cells, B-cell-depleted T cells, or PBMCs.

As originally analysed: Amplification of reference gene primers provided the estimated nucleated cell counts. Assay used: immunoSEQ multiplex PCR; TCRdb lists only in-frame clones, some missing. D and trimming were read from the DNA, whereas the V and J calls and clone size are those reported in that table. The sample records roughly 320,000 clones, 75% to 85% being singletons. The clonotype was recovered from a human donor in a cohort sampled during active COVID-19. Sequencing was done on a sample of peripheral blood. This sequence joins TRBV9 and TRBJ1-6; D is unclear. For the CDR3, the DNA is TGTGCCAGCAGCGTAGCAGACGCAGAACTAATTTCACCCCTCCACTTT. Translated: CASSVADAELISPLHF.